This TCR beta chain originates from a study of T cell repertoires in aging, cancer and after chemotherapy. At the level of the study: The full dataset contained roughly 8.8 million TCR reads.

Peripheral blood genomic DNA, not sorted cells or RNA, was the template. CDR1 and CDR2 from the germline V gene are SGHNT and YYREEE (reference sequence). This CDR3 spans 16 amino acids. The V end was cut by 6 bases, the J end by 2 bases, with 18 bases between. Study results and limitations: Median generation probability rose over the chemotherapy interval in each cancer cohort, suggesting rebound thymic output. Untreated cancer patients had significantly lower blood TCR diversity than age-matched healthy donors. Healthy donors lost TCR diversity with age mainly through richness, cancer patients through richness and evenness.

On this clonotype: Its antigen is currently unknown.

A mixed TRB-A/B primer pool amplified rearranged TRB by multiplex touch-down PCR. TCRdb passed the multiplex PCR reads through MiXCR, listing each CDR3 protein once. This table holds 250 to 300 distinct CDR3 sequences, around 30% found once. Sequencing was done on a sample of blood. V gene TRBV5-4 combines with J gene TRBJ2-1, with D perhaps being TRBD1 or TRBD2 (5 bases each). The receptor was isolated from a human donor in good health. The CDR3 sequence: CASNLRGTGAYNEQFF. For the CDR3, the DNA is TGTGCCAGCAACCTTCGAGGGACCGGCGCCTACAATGAGCAGTTCTTC.